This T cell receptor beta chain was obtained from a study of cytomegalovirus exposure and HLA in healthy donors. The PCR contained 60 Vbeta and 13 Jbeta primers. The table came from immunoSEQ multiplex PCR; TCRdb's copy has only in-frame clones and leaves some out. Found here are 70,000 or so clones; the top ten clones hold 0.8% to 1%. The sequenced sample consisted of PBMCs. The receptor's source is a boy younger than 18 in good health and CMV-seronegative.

The CDR3 spells CASSPLTSGGGEQFF. The CDR3 bases are TGTGCCAGTAGTCCCCTGACTAGCGGGGGTGGTGAGCAGTTCTTC. The chain is built from TRBV19 and TRBJ2-1; the match to TRBD2 covers 12 bases. With V trimmed by 5 bases and J by 9 bases, 8 bases remained unmatched. This CDR3 spans 15 amino acids. CDR1 and CDR2 (germline): LNHDA, SQIVND (reference sequence).